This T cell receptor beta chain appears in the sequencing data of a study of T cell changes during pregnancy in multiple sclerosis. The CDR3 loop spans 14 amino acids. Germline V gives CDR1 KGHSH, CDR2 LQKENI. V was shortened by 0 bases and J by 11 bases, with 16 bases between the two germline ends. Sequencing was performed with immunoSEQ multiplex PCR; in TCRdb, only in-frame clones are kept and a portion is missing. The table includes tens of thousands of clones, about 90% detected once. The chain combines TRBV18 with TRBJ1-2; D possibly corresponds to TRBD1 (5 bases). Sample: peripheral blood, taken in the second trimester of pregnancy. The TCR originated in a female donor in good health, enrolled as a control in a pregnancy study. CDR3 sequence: CASSPPSDTLRYTF. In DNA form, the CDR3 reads TGTGCCAGCTCACCACCTTCGGACACGTTGAGGTACACCTTC.